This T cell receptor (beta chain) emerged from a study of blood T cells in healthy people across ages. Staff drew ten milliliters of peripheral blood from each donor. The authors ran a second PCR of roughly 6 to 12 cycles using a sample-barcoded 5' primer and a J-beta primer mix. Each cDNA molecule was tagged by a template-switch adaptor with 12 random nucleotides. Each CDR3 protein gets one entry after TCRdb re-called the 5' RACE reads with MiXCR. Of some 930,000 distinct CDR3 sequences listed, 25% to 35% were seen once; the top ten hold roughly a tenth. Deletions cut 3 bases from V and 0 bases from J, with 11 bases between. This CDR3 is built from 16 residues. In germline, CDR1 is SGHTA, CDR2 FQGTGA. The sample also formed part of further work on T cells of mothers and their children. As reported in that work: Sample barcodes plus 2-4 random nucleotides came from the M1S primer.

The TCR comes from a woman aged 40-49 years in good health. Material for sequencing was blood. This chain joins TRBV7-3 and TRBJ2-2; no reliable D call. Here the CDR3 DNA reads TGTGCCAGCAGCTTGGGCAGTCAGACGAACACCGGGGAGCTGTTTTTT. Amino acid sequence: CASSLGSQTNTGELFF.